This T cell receptor (beta chain) was observed in a study of blood T cells in healthy people across ages. The extraction recovered at least 6 micrograms of total RNA per sample. With a J-beta primer mix and a sample-barcoded 5' primer, a second PCR ran about 6 to 11 cycles. A minimum of 3 million CDR3-containing paired-end reads was obtained for each sample. TCRdb reprocessed the 5' RACE reads with MiXCR, giving one entry per CDR3 protein. Among 1,500,000 or so distinct CDR3 sequences listed, 59% were seen once. The J segment lost 7 bases and the V segment lost 7 bases, leaving 13 bases of the junction unmatched. CDR3 length: 15 amino acids.

This receptor was obtained from a man aged 18-30 years in good health. This rearrangement joins TRBV12-3 or TRBV12-4 to TRBJ2-1, with 7 bases lining up with TRBD2. Sequences were obtained from blood. The CDR3 here is CASIPVRGGSNEQFF. In nucleotides, the CDR3 is TGTGCCAGCATCCCGGTACGGGGAGGGTCGAATGAGCAGTTCTTC.